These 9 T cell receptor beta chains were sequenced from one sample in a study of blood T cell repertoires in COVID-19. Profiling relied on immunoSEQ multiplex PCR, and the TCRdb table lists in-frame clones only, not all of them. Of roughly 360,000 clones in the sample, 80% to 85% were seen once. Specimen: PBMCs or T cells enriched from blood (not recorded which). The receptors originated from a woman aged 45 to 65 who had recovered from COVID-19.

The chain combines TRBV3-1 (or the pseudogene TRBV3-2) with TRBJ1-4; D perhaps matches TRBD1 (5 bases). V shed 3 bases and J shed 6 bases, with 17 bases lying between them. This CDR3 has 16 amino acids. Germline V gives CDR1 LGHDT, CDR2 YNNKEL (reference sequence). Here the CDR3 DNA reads TGTGCCAGCAGCCACGCAGACAGCTCGGGAGATGAAAAACTGTTTTTT. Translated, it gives CASSHADSSGDEKLFF.

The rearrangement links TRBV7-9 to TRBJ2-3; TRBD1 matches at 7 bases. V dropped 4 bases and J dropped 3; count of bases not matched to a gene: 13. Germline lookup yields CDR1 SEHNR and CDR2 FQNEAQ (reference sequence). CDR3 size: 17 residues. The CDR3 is CASSSLERGRWTDTQYF. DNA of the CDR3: TGTGCCAGCAGCTCCTTGGAAAGGGGGCGCTGGACAGATACGCAGTATTTT.

The CDR3 loop is CASSYRDSLRGYTF. DNA for the CDR3: TGTGCCAGCAGTTACCGGGACAGTCTCCGGGGCTACACCTTC. The chain carries TRBV6-2 or TRBV6-3 and TRBJ1-2, with 7 bases identical to TRBD1. CDR3 length: 14 amino acids. The trim removed 2 bases at V and 8 bases at J, leaving 8 bases unmatched. Germline CDR1 reads MNHEY; CDR2 reads SVGEGT.

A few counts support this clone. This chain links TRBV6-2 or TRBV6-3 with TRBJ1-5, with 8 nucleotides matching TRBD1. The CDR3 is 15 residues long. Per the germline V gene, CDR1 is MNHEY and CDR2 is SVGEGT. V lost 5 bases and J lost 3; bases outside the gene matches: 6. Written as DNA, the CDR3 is TGTGCCAGCAGTCCAAGGGACAGGAACAATCAGCCCCAGCATTTT. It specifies CASSPRDRNNQPQHF.

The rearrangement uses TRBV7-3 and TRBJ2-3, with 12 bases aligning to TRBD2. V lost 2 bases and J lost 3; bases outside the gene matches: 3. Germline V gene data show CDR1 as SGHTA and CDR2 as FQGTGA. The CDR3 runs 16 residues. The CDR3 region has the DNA TGTGCCAGCAGCTTAGTCGGACTAGCGGGGACAGATACGCAGTATTTT. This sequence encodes CASSLVGLAGTDTQYF.

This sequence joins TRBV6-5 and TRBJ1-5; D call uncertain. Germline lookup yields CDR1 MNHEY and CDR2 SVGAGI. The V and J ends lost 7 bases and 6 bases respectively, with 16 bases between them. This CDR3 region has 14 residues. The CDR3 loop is CASTVGEVRQPQHF. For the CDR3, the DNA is TGTGCCAGCACGGTGGGAGAGGTACGTCAGCCCCAGCATTTT.

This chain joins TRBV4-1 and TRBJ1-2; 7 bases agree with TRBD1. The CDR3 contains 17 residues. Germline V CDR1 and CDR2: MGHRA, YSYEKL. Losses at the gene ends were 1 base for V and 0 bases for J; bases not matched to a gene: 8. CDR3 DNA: TGCGCCAGCAGCCAAGGCGACGGGACAGACACTAACTATGGCTACACCTTC. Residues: CASSQGDGTDTNYGYTF.

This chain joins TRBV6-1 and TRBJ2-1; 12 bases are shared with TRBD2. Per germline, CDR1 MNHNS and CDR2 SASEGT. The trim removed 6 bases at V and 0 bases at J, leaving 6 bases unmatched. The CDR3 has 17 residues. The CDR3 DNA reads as TGTGCCAGCAGCGAACTAGCGGGAGGAGCCTCCTACAATGAGCAGTTCTTC. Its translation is CASSELAGGASYNEQFF.

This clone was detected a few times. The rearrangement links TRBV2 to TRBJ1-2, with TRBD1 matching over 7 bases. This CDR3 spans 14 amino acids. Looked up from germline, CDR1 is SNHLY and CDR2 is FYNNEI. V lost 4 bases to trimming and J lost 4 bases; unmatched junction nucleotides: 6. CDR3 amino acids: CASSVGGGPYGYTF. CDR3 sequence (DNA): TGTGCCAGCAGTGTAGGGGGCGGGCCCTATGGCTACACCTTC.